This entry lists 21 T cell receptor beta chains sequenced from one sample in a study of preoperative IRX-2 immunotherapy in early breast cancer. Here immunoSEQ multiplex PCR was the method, and the copy in TCRdb shows in-frame clones only, minus some. The table lists around 40,000 clones, approximately 80% of them singletons. Described treatment: preoperative locoregional IRX-2 cytokine immunotherapy. The sequencing used tumor tissue, collected after IRX-2 immunotherapy. These receptors originate from a human donor with breast cancer.

The chain employs TRBV6-8 and TRBJ1-5; maybe TRBD1 (5 bases). Looked up from germline, CDR1 is MNHGY and CDR2 is SAAAGT. This CDR3 is 15 amino acids long. Trimming shortened V by 6 bases and J by 3 bases, and 15 bases separated the two germline ends. The CDR3 sequence is CASSLQRQLNQPQHF. In DNA, the CDR3 is TGTGCCAGCAGCCTCCAGAGACAGCTCAATCAGCCCCAGCATTTT.

A few counts support this clone. V gene TRBV15 combines with J gene TRBJ1-2; D ambiguous. The CDR3 has 15 residues. Trimming stripped 1 base from V and 7 bases from J, with 16 bases between. Germline V gene lookup returns CDR1 LNHNV and CDR2 YYDKDF (reference sequence). CDR3 DNA sequence: TGTGCCACCAGCAGAGTTCGGGGATCCCTCTCTGGCTACACCTTC. This codes for CATSRVRGSLSGYTF.

The chain is built from TRBV6-8 and TRBJ1-3, with D possibly matching TRBD1 (5 bases). The length of the CDR3 is 16 residues. Trimming pared 4 bases from V and 0 bases from J, leaving 13 bases between. Per the germline V gene, CDR1 is MNHGY and CDR2 is SAAAGT. The CDR3 sequence is CASSFGRAVSGNTIYF. DNA of the CDR3: TGTGCCAGCAGTTTTGGCAGGGCAGTCTCTGGAAACACCATATATTTT.

The V and J genes are TRBV29-1 and TRBJ2-7, with a weak D call TRBD2 (6 bases). Trimming shortened V by 1 base and J by 3 bases, and 13 bases separated the two germline ends. Germline V gene data show CDR1 as SQVTM and CDR2 as ANQGSEA. The CDR3 has 14 amino acids. In DNA form, the CDR3 reads TGCAGCGTTGAAGGGCGAGGAGGGGACTACGAGCAGTACTTC. Translation: CSVEGRGGDYEQYF.

By share of the sample, this clone is large. V gene TRBV11-3 combines with J gene TRBJ1-2; D call uncertain. The V and J ends lost 5 bases and 2 bases respectively, with 12 bases between them. Germline loops: CDR1 SGHNT, CDR2 YENEEA. The CDR3 covers 14 residues. The CDR3 protein is CASSPEGRNYGYTF. The DNA of the CDR3 is TGTGCCAGCAGCCCCGAGGGAAGGAACTATGGCTACACCTTC.

This clone was seen a handful of times. The chain links TRBV6-7 to TRBJ1-3; D remains ambiguous. TRBV6-7 is an ORF; its function is uncertain. CDR3 length: 13 amino acids. V was shortened by 4 bases and J by 1 base, with 5 bases between the two germline ends. This CDR3 reads CASSLRSGNTIYF. CDR3 DNA sequence: TGTGCCAGCAGTTTGCGGTCTGGAAACACCATATATTTT.

V and J are TRBV7-6 and TRBJ2-3, with D possibly being TRBD2 (7 bases). CDR1 and CDR2 from the germline V gene are SGHVS and FNYEAQ. V was pared by 5 bases and J by 5 bases, with 17 bases between. The CDR3 is made up of 15 amino acids. CDR3 residues: CASSQGRRGGDTQYF. The DNA of the CDR3 is TGTGCCAGCAGCCAAGGGCGGAGGGGGGGAGATACGCAGTATTTT. Filled out from reference TRBV7-6 and TRBJ2-3, the complete variable domain reads GAGVSQSPRYKVTKRGQDVALRCDPISGHVSLYWYRQALGQGPEFLTYFNYEAQQDKSGLPNDRFSAERPEGSISTLTIQRTEQRDSAMYRCASSQGRRGGDTQYFGPGTRLTVL.

The rearrangement uses TRBV23-1 and TRBJ2-7; D not resolved. TRBV23-1 is flagged as an ORF with uncertain function. The CDR3 sequence is 14 residues long. V was cut by 4 bases and J by 3 bases, with 13 bases left in between. The CDR3 protein is CASSPYVAIYEQYF. CDR3 sequence (DNA): TGCGCCAGCAGTCCTTACGTCGCAATCTACGAGCAGTACTTC.

The rearrangement uses TRBV6-7 and TRBJ2-1; D is unresolved. TRBV6-7 is designated an ORF whose function remains uncertain. CDR3 length: 15 amino acids. V was cut by 7 bases and J by 0 bases, with 13 bases left in between. The CDR3 spells CASNSRLSSYNEQFF. As DNA, the CDR3 is TGTGCCAGCAACTCTAGACTCAGCTCCTACAATGAGCAGTTCTTC.

This clone was found once. This chain joins TRBV5-1 and TRBJ2-4; the match to TRBD2 covers 13 bases. The CDR3 loop spans 18 amino acids. The germline gives CDR1 SGHRS, CDR2 YFSETQ. V was clipped by 4 bases and J by 4 bases; unmatched bases: 11. Written as DNA, the CDR3 is TGCGCCAGCAGCCCACTAGCGGGGGGGCCGGGTGCAAAAAACATTCAGTACTTC. Translation: CASSPLAGGPGAKNIQYF. Full variable domain (outside the CDR3, taken from reference TRBV5-1 and TRBJ2-4): KAGVTQTPRYLIKTRGQQVTLSCSPISGHRSVSWYQQTPGQGLQFLFEYFSETQRNKGNFPGRFSGRQFSNSRSEMNVSTLELGDSALYLCASSPLAGGPGAKNIQYFGAGTRLSVL.

The chain has TRBV28 and TRBJ1-2; D is uncertain. The CDR3 contains 12 residues. Germline V gene lookup returns CDR1 MDHEN and CDR2 SYDVKM. The V end was cut by 6 bases, the J end by 4 bases, with 9 bases between. CDR3 residues: CASSPNRYGYTF. The CDR3 DNA reads as TGTGCCAGCAGCCCCAACCGCTATGGCTACACCTTC.

This sequence joins TRBV5-1 and TRBJ2-2; 11 bases line up with TRBD2. J was trimmed by 3 bases and V by 2 bases; bases with no gene match: 9. Per the germline V gene, CDR1 is SGHRS and CDR2 is YFSETQ. This CDR3 is built from 18 residues. The CDR3 loop is CASSFIAGGPSDTGELFF. DNA of the CDR3: TGCGCCAGCAGCTTCATAGCGGGGGGGCCGTCCGACACCGGGGAGCTGTTTTTT. The full variable domain, its missing parts supplied by reference TRBV5-1 and TRBJ2-2, is KAGVTQTPRYLIKTRGQQVTLSCSPISGHRSVSWYQQTPGQGLQFLFEYFSETQRNKGNFPGRFSGRQFSNSRSEMNVSTLELGDSALYLCASSFIAGGPSDTGELFFGEGSRLTVL.

This chain uses TRBV19 with TRBJ1-2; weak D call: TRBD1 (6 bases). Germline loops: CDR1 LNHDA, CDR2 SQIVND (reference sequence). The V end was cut by 7 bases, the J end by 8 bases, with 14 bases between. This CDR3 is built from 12 residues. Here the CDR3 DNA reads TGTGCCAGTAAAACAGGGTCTAACGGCTACACCTTC. It codes for CASKTGSNGYTF.

The CDR3 loop reads CPRIQGEGPSNYEQYF. The CDR3 DNA sequence: TGTCCAAGAATACAAGGGGAGGGGCCGAGTAACTACGAGCAGTACTTC. The chain is built from TRBV6-8 and TRBJ2-7; TRBD2 aligns across 7 bases. The CDR3 length is 16 residues. Germline CDR1 MNHGY, CDR2 SAAAGT.

The V call is TRBV5-1, the J call TRBJ2-3, with D possibly being TRBD2 (6 bases). The CDR3 has 16 residues. The germline V gene encodes CDR1 SGHRS and CDR2 YFSETQ. The V end was cut by 0 bases, the J end by 6 bases, with 17 bases between. CDR3 sequence reads: CASSLDGGAPGDTQYF. CDR3 sequence (DNA): TGCGCCAGCAGCTTGGATGGCGGGGCCCCCGGGGATACGCAGTATTTT. Looking up the rest from reference TRBV5-1 and TRBJ2-3 gives the full variable domain: KAGVTQTPRYLIKTRGQQVTLSCSPISGHRSVSWYQQTPGQGLQFLFEYFSETQRNKGNFPGRFSGRQFSNSRSEMNVSTLELGDSALYLCASSLDGGAPGDTQYFGPGTRLTVL.

The rearrangement uses TRBV6-8 and TRBJ1-1; no clear D gene. The germline V gene encodes CDR1 MNHGY and CDR2 SAAAGT. The V and J ends lost 0 bases and 1 base respectively, with 0 bases between them. The CDR3 is 12 amino acids. The DNA of the CDR3 is TGTGCCAGCAGTTACTCGAACACTGAAGCTTTCTTT. Translating it yields CASSYSNTEAFF.

The J gene is TRBJ1-3, the V gene TRBV6-8, with D perhaps TRBD1 (5 bases). From germline, CDR1 is MNHGY and CDR2 SAAAGT. This CDR3 has 13 residues. The V and J ends lost 8 bases and 4 bases respectively, with 12 bases between them. Written as DNA, the CDR3 is TGTGCCAGCGGAGAGGGGAGAGGAAACACCATATATTTT. As protein: CASGEGRGNTIYF.

This chain connects TRBV11-3 to TRBJ2-5; 7 nucleotides line up with TRBD1. This CDR3 contains 16 residues. Losses at the gene ends were 5 bases for V and 1 base for J; bases not matched to a gene: 10. CDR1 is SGHNT and CDR2 is YENEEA in the germline V gene. This CDR3 reads CASSVLEDRPQETQYF. The CDR3 DNA reads as TGTGCCAGCAGCGTATTAGAGGACAGGCCCCAAGAGACCCAGTACTTC.

This chain links TRBV6-8 with TRBJ2-3; D gene unclear. In germline, CDR1 is MNHGY, CDR2 SAAAGT. This CDR3 is built from 13 residues. V lost 7 bases, J lost 2 bases, and 10 bases lay in between. The CDR3 is CASKADNTDTQYF. In DNA form, the CDR3 reads TGTGCCAGCAAGGCAGACAACACAGATACGCAGTATTTT.

CDR3 bases: TGTGCCAGCAGCCTTGGGACCGGCTGGGATACGCAGTATTTT. This codes for CASSLGTGWDTQYF. The chain carries TRBV6-8 and TRBJ2-3; either TRBD1 or TRBD2 may fit D (5 bases each). CDR3 length: 14 amino acids. V dropped 6 bases and J dropped 6 bases, with 16 bases sitting between them. Germline V gives CDR1 MNHGY, CDR2 SAAAGT.

The V and J genes are TRBV18 and TRBJ2-3, with TRBD2 matching over 7 bases. CDR3 length equals 16 residues. CDR1 and CDR2 from the germline V gene are KGHSH and LQKENI. Germline trimming cut 4 bases from V and 4 bases from J; bases unmatched to any gene: 11. The CDR3 spells CASSLSGGAHSDTQYF. The CDR3 DNA is TGTGCCAGCTCACTTTCGGGGGGAGCTCATTCAGATACGCAGTATTTT.